The present T cell receptor (beta chain) was sequenced within a study of T-cell memory formation after mild COVID-19. TCR alpha and TCR beta cDNA libraries with sample barcodes and UMIs came from 5'RACE using constant-segment primers. TCRdb processed the 5' RACE reads anew with MiXCR; each CDR3 protein has one entry. This repertoire shows about 560,000 distinct CDR3 sequences, about 20% found once; its top ten account for around 8.4%. Comments on this clonotype: Its antigen is undetermined.

Study-wide results and limits: Memory from before infection featured some responding clones, which suggests cross-reactive memory joined. Mostly located in CM and EM were contracting CD4+ clones, with contracting CD8+ clones located in EMRA. Clones that shrank (day 15 to 85) were balanced CD4/CD8, whereas later expanders leaned CD4+.

The CDR3 runs 14 residues. V lost 4 bases and J 3 bases, leaving 10 bases between the germline ends. From germline, CDR1 is MNHEY and CDR2 SVGAGI. Specimen: PBMCs or a T cell subset sorted from them (not recorded which). The chain combines TRBV6-5 with TRBJ1-5, with TRBD1 as a possible D gene (6 bases). This clonotype was sampled from an adult woman who had mild COVID-19 (a few samples of this study predate the infection). Cell type and time point are not known. The CDR3 is CASSSRQDNQPQHF. In nucleotides, the CDR3 is TGTGCCAGCAGTTCCAGACAGGACAATCAGCCCCAGCATTTT.